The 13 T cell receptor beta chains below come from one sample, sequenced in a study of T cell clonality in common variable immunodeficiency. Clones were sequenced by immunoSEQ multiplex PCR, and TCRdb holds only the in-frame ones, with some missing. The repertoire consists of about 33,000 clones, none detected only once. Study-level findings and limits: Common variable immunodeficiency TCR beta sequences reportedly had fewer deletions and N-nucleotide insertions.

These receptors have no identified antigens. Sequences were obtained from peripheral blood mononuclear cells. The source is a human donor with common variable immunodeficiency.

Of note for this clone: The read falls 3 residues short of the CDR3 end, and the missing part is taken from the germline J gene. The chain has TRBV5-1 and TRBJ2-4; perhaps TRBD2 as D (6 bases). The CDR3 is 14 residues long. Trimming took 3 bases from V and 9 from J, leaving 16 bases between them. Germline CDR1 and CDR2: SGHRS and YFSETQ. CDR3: CASSSSDYGGIQYF. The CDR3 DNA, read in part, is TGCGCCAGCAGCTCGTCAGATTACGGGGGCATT.

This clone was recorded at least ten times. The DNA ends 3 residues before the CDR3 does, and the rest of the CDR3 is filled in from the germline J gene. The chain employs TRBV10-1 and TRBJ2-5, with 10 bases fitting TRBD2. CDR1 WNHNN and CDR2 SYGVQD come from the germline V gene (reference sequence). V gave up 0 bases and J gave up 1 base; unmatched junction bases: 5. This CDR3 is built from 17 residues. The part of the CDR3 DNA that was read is TGCGCCAGCAGTGAGTCTACTAGCGGGGCTATCCAAGAGACC. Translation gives CASSESTSGAIQET. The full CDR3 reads CASSESTSGAIQETQYF.

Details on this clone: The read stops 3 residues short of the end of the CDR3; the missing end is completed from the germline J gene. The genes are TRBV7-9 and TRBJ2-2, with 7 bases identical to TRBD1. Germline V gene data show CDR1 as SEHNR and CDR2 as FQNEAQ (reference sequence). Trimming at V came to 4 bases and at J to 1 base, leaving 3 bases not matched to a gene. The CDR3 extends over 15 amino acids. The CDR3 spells CASSSGQKNTGELFF. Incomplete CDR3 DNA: TGTGCCAGCAGCTCGGGACAGAAGAACACCGGGGAG.

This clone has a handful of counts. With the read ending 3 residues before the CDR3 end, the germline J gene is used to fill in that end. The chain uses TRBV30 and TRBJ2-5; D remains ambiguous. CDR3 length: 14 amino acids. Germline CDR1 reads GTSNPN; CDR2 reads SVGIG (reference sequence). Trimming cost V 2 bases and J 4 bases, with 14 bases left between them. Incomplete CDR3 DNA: TGTGCCTGGAGTCCTACTCCCGGCGGAGAGACC. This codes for CAWSPTPGGET. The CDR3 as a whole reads CAWSPTPGGETQYF.

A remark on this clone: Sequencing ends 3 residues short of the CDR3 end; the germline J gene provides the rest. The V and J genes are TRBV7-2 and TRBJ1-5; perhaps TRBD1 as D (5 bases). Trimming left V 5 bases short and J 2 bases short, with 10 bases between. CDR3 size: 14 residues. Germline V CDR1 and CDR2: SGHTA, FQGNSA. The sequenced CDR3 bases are TGTGCCAGCAGCCAAGACAGCCGCAATCAGCCC. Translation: CASSQDSRNQP. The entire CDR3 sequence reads CASSQDSRNQPQHF.

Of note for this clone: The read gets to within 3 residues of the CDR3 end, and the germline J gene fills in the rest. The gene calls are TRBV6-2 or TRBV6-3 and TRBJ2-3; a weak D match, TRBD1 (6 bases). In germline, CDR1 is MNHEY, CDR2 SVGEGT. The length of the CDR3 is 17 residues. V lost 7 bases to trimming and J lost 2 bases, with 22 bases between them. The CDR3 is CASNSPGDIGTTDTQYF. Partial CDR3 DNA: TGTGCCAGCAACTCCCCCGGGGACATCGGAACCACAGATACG.

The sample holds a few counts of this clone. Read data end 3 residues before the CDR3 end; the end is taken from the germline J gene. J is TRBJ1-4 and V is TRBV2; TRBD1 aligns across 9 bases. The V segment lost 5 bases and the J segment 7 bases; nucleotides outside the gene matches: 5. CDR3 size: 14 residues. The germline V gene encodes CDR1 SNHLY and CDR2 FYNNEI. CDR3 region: CASSYVTGGEKLFF. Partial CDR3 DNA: TGTGCCAGCAGTTATGTGACAGGGGGTGAAAAA.

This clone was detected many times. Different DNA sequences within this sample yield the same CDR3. The sequenced CDR3 bases are TGTGCCAGTAGTCCAAGACAGGGAGGGTCTGAAAAA. This encodes CASSPRQGGSEK. The full-length CDR3 reads as CASSPRQGGSEKLFF. The rearrangement links TRBV19 to TRBJ1-4, with 7 bases lining up with TRBD1. The read finishes 3 residues shy of the CDR3 end, and the germline J gene is used to complete it. The length of the CDR3 is 15 residues. Germline CDR1 and CDR2: LNHDA and SQIVND (reference sequence). V gave up 5 bases and J gave up 7 bases; unmatched junction bases: 10.

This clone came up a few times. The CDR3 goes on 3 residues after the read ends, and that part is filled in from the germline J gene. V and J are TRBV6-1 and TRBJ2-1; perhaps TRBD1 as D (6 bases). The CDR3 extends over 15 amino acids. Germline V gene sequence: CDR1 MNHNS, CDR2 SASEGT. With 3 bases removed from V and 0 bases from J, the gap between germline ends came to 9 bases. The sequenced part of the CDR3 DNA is TGTGCCAGCAGTGAGAGACAGGTCTCCTACAATGAG. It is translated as CASSERQVSYNE. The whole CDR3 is CASSERQVSYNEQFF.

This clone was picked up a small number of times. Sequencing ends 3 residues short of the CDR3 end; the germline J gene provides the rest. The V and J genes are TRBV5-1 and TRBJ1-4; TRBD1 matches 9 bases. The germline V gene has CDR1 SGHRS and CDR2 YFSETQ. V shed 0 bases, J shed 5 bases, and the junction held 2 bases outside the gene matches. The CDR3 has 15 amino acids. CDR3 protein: CASSLGTGVNEKLFF. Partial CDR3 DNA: TGCGCCAGCAGCTTGGGGACAGGGGTAAATGAAAAA.

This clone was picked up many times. CDR3 DNA, as far as it was read: TGCAGTGCTTATGACAGGGGAAGCAATCAGCCC. This encodes CSAYDRGSNQP. The complete CDR3 sequence is CSAYDRGSNQPQHF. This chain connects TRBV20-1 to TRBJ1-5; 8 bases match TRBD1. The read ends 3 residues before the CDR3 terminus; that terminus is restored from the germline J gene. With V trimmed by 5 bases and J by 1 base, 4 bases remained unmatched. This CDR3 contains 14 residues. Germline loops: CDR1 DFQATT, CDR2 SNEGSKA (reference sequence).

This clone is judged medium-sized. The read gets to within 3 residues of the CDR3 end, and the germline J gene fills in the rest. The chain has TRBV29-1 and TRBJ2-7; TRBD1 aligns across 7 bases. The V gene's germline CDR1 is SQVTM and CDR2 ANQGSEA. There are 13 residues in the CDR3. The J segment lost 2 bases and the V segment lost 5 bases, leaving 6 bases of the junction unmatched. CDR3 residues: CSVQGTAPYEQYF. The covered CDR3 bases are TGCAGCGTTCAGGGGACAGCTCCCTACGAG.

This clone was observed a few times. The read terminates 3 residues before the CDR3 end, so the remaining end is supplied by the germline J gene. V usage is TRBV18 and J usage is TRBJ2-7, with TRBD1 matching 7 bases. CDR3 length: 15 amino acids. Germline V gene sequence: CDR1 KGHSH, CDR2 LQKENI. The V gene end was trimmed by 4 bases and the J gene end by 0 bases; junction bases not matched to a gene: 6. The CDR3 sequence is CASSLGQIISYEQYF. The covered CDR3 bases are TGTGCCAGCTCACTGGGACAGATTATCTCCTACGAG.